Detailed here is one TCR beta chain. This sample was taken from a study of blood T cell repertoires in COVID-19. This CDR3 has 17 amino acids. V dropped 5 bases and J dropped 4 bases, with 20 bases sitting between them. Germline assignment: CDR1 MDHEN and CDR2 SYDVKM. Profiled with immunoSEQ multiplex PCR; TCRdb holds only in-frame clones, not every one. The sample lists 70,000 or so clones, around 86% occurring once. This clonotype originated in a man between 50 and 59 years old with active COVID-19. The genes are TRBV28 and TRBJ1-4; D is unresolved. The sequencing sample was made of peripheral blood. CDR3 amino acids: CASSPPLGRPLNEKLFF. The CDR3 DNA reads as TGTGCCAGCAGTCCTCCCTTGGGGAGACCGCTTAATGAAAAACTGTTTTTT.